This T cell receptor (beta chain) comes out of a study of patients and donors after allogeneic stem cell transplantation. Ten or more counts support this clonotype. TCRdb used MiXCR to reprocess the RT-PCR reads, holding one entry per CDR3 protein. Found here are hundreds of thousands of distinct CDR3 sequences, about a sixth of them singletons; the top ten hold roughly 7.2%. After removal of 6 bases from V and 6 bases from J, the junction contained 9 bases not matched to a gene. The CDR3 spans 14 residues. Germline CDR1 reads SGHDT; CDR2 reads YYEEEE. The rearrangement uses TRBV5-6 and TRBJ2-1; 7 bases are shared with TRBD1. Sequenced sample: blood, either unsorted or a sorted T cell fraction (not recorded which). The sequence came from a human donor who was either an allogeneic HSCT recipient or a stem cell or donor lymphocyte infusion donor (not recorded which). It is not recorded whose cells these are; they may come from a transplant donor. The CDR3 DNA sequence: TGTGCCAGCACCCTTGACAGGGTGCTCAATGAGCAGTTCTTC. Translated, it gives CASTLDRVLNEQFF.